This TCR beta chain was captured in a study of blood T cell repertoires in COVID-19. Across the study: PBMCs, B-cell-depleted T cells, or T cells were the source of the cDNA or gDNA that made up the material.

V lost 2 bases to trimming and J lost 1 base, with 5 bases between them. The CDR3 has 14 residues. CDR1 is SGHTA and CDR2 is FQGTGA in the germline V gene. Seattle patient enrollment occurred during active infection, with longitudinal follow-up thereafter. Here immunoSEQ multiplex PCR was the method, and the copy in TCRdb shows in-frame clones only, minus some. Of over 250,000 clones listed, around 90% were seen once; the top ten hold roughly 10%. The source of this sequence is a woman in her 70s with COVID-19, enrolled during active disease. The source material was peripheral blood. The chain employs TRBV7-3 and TRBJ2-2; D unresolved. The CDR3 bases are TGTGCCAGCAGCTTACGACAGAACACCGGGGAGCTGTTTTTT. It yields the protein CASSLRQNTGELFF.